One sample yielded the 5 T cell receptor beta chains listed below, sequenced in a study of T-cell memory formation after mild COVID-19. A single record per CDR3 protein comes from TCRdb applying MiXCR to the 5' RACE reads. This sample carries over 130,000 distinct CDR3 sequences, 13% to 15% of them seen once, and the ten largest clones take less than 30%. Sequenced material: PBMCs or a T cell subset sorted from them (not recorded which). Source of these receptors: an adult woman who had mild COVID-19 (a few samples of this study predate the infection). Cell type and time point are not known.

V usage is TRBV18 and J usage is TRBJ2-7, with 9 positions matching TRBD1. V shed 5 bases and J 6 bases; nucleotides not matched to a gene: 11. The germline gives CDR1 KGHSH, CDR2 LQKENI. This CDR3 region has 15 residues. CDR3 bases: TGTGCCAGCTCAGTATCCGGGACAGGGAATCTCGAGCAGTACTTC. It yields the protein CASSVSGTGNLEQYF.

This clonotype has a count of ten or more. The chain employs TRBV7-3 and TRBJ2-1; 7 bases are shared with TRBD2. Germline values: CDR1 SGHTA, CDR2 FQGTGA. The CDR3 is 16 residues long. J lost 7 bases, V lost 2 bases, and 11 bases had no gene match. CDR3 in amino acids: CASSLRREDHRNEQFF. In nucleotides, the CDR3 is TGTGCCAGCAGCTTACGTCGGGAGGACCACCGGAATGAGCAGTTCTTC.

The genes are TRBV11-2 and TRBJ2-3, with 9 bases matching TRBD2. Germline CDR1 is SGHAT and CDR2 is FQNNGV. The V and J ends lost 8 bases and 5 bases, in that order; junction bases with no gene match: 17. This CDR3 region has 17 residues. The CDR3 DNA sequence: TGTGCCAGCTCCATCCGGGGCGGGAGGGCCAGGGGAGATACGCAGTATTTT. It yields the protein CASSIRGGRARGDTQYF.

The gene calls are TRBV27 and TRBJ1-1; D remains unclear. The CDR3 sequence is 13 residues long. Trimming shortened V by 0 bases and J by 4 bases, and 6 bases separated the two germline ends. Germline loops: CDR1 MNHEY, CDR2 SMNVEV (reference sequence). The CDR3 here is CASSLSTSTEAFF. The CDR3 DNA reads TGTGCCAGCAGTTTATCAACAAGCACTGAAGCTTTCTTT.

The table lists this clonotype with a few counts. V gene TRBV20-1 combines with J gene TRBJ2-7, with a weak D call TRBD2 (6 bases). CDR3 length equals 13 residues. Germline values: CDR1 DFQATT, CDR2 SNEGSKA (reference sequence). The ends were cut back, 2 bases at V and 1 base at J, with 9 bases in the middle. The DNA for the CDR3 is TGCAGTGCTAGACGGGGGAGTTCCTACGAGCAGTACTTC. Protein sequence: CSARRGSSYEQYF.